Listed below are T cell receptor beta chains from one sample, sequenced in a study of blood T cell repertoires in COVID-19. Measured with immunoSEQ multiplex PCR; TCRdb has only the in-frame clones, and not every one. The profile shows 35,000 to 50,000 clones, roughly 73% of them singletons. The sequencing input was peripheral blood. The source is a man at least 80 years old with acute or convalescent COVID-19. The CDR3 runs from the conserved cysteine through the conserved F or W. The order of the fields is J gene, CDR3 length, clone size, D gene, V gene, CDR3 DNA, CDR3 protein. D genes are given only for firm matches. Size is omitted from some rows. Given values are once, few, many or a class for expanded clones.

TRBJ1-4 | 12 | NA | NA | TRBV19 | TGTGCCAGTAGTATAGGCGGGCAAAAACTGTTTTTT | CASSIGGQKLFF
TRBJ1-2 | 14 | NA | TRBD1 | TRBV19 | TGTGCCAGTAAATGGGACAGCCTTAACTATGGCTACACCTTC | CASKWDSLNYGYTF
TRBJ1-2 | 14 | NA | NA | TRBV30 | TGTGCCTGGAGTTTAAGGACAGTCTACCCCACCTACACCTTC | CAWSLRTVYPTYTF
TRBJ2-3 | 17 | NA | TRBD2 | TRBV28 | TGTGCCAGCAGTCCTTTTATAGGGAGGGGCCCCAAAGATACGCAGTATTTT | CASSPFIGRGPKDTQYF
TRBJ1-3 | 13 | few | NA | TRBV14 | TGTGCCAGCAGCCGACAGCTCGGGAACACCATATATTTT | CASSRQLGNTIYF
TRBJ2-1 | 16 | NA | TRBD2 | TRBV19 | TGTGCCAGTAGTATCCTCCCACTAGCGGGAGGAAATGAGCAGTTCTTC | CASSILPLAGGNEQFF
TRBJ1-1 | 13 | NA | NA | TRBV7-8 | TGTGCCAGCAGCTTCCGTTTGAACACTGAAGCTTTCTTT | CASSFRLNTEAFF
TRBJ2-1 | 11 | NA | NA | TRBV20-1 | TGCAGTGCTAGTCACTACAATGAGCAGTTCTTC | CSASHYNEQFF
TRBJ1-3 | 13 | NA | NA | TRBV15 | TGTGCCACCAGTAGACCCGCGGGGGACACCATATATTTT | CATSRPAGDTIYF
TRBJ1-2 | 13 | NA | TRBD1 | TRBV28 | TGTGCCAGCACCCCGGACAGGCCCCATGGCTACACCTTC | CASTPDRPHGYTF
TRBJ2-5 | 14 | few | TRBD2 | TRBV28 | TGTGCCAGCAGACCGGGACTAGCCCAAGAGACCCAGTACTTC | CASRPGLAQETQYF
TRBJ2-7 | 15 | many | TRBD1 | TRBV30 | TGTGCCTGGAGTGTAAGACAGGGGAGCTCCTACGAGCAGTACTTC | CAWSVRQGSSYEQYF
TRBJ2-7 | 15 | many | TRBD1 | TRBV6-5 | TGTGCCAGCAGTCCGACGGGGACAGGGTACCACGAGCAGTACTTC | CASSPTGTGYHEQYF
TRBJ2-1 | 15 | NA | TRBD2 | TRBV7-3 | TGTGCCAGCAGCGAACTAGCGGGAGGGTACAATGAGCAGTTCTTC | CASSELAGGYNEQFF
TRBJ2-7 | 15 | NA | TRBD1 | TRBV5-5 | TGTGCCAGCAGCTTGCGGGCAGGACAGGGGTACGAGCAGTACTTC | CASSLRAGQGYEQYF
TRBJ2-1 | 14 | NA | TRBD2 | TRBV18 | TGTGCCAGCTCACCCCAATCTAGCGGTAATGAGCAGTTCTTC | CASSPQSSGNEQFF
TRBJ2-7 | 16 | NA | TRBD2 | TRBV5-1 | TGCGCCAGCAGCCAAACTAGCGGGCTCCAGGGCTACGAGCAGTACTTC | CASSQTSGLQGYEQYF
TRBJ1-2 | 14 | NA | NA | TRBV28 | TGTGCCAGCAGTTTAGTACAGGGTAACTATGGCTACACCTTC | CASSLVQGNYGYTF
TRBJ2-1 | 12 | few | NA | TRBV7-2 | TGTGCCAGCAGCTTACTAGCCTATGAGCAGTTCTTC | CASSLLAYEQFF
TRBJ1-5 | 14 | NA | NA | TRBV7-8 | TGTGCCAGCAGCTTAGGACAGGTTGGACAGCCCCAGCATTTT | CASSLGQVGQPQHF
TRBJ1-1 | 14 | once | TRBD1 | TRBV7-2 | TGTGCCAGCAGCGTCCGGGACAGGAACACTGAAGCTTTCTTT | CASSVRDRNTEAFF
TRBJ2-1 | 15 | NA | NA | TRBV28 | TGTGCCAGCACCAACTTTGGGGCACCCTACAATGAGCAGTTCTTC | CASTNFGAPYNEQFF
TRBJ2-1 | 14 | few | NA | TRBV27 | TGTGCCAGCAGTTGGGGGGACTCCTACAATGAGCAGTTCTTC | CASSWGDSYNEQFF
TRBJ2-3 | 17 | few | NA | TRBV4-2 | TGTGCCAGCAGCCTAGGGATCGGACTGGGTCAGACAGATACGCAGTATTTT | CASSLGIGLGQTDTQYF
TRBJ1-2 | 15 | NA | TRBD1 | TRBV15 | TGTGCCACCAGCAGAGGACGGCCCCAGGGGGAAGGCTACACCTTC | CATSRGRPQGEGYTF
TRBJ1-2 | 14 | NA | NA | TRBV28 | TGTGCCAGCAGCCCAGGGGCTAAAAACTATGGCTACACCTTC | CASSPGAKNYGYTF
TRBJ2-5 | 16 | NA | TRBD1 | TRBV4-3 | TGCGCCAGCAGCCAAACAGGACAGGGGGGTTCGGAGACCCAGTACTTC | CASSQTGQGGSETQYF
TRBJ2-3 | 15 | NA | TRBD1 | TRBV24-1 | TGTGCCACCAGCTCCGACAGGGCACGCACAGATACGCAGTATTTT | CATSSDRARTDTQYF
TRBJ2-6 | 16 | NA | TRBD2 | TRBV9 | TGTGCCAGCAGCGAGGGACTAGCTGTAGGGGCCAACGTCCTGACTTTC | CASSEGLAVGANVLTF
TRBJ2-1 | 14 | NA | NA | TRBV19 | TGTGCCAGTAGTATAGGGGGGAGGGGGAATGAGCAGTTCTTC | CASSIGGRGNEQFF
TRBJ2-7 | 14 | many | TRBD2 | TRBV28 | TGTGCCAGCAGTTTGTTGACTAGCGGTGGTAAGCAGTACTTC | CASSLLTSGGKQYF
TRBJ2-2 | 15 | NA | TRBD1 | TRBV18 | TGTGCCAGCTCACAGCCGAGGGGGCGCACCGGGGAGCTGTTTTTT | CASSQPRGRTGELFF
TRBJ1-1 | 15 | NA | NA | TRBV19 | TGTGCCAGTAGTGACGGGGGGAGCAGAATCCCTGAAGCTTTCTTT | CASSDGGSRIPEAFF
TRBJ1-6 | 14 | NA | TRBD1 | TRBV6-2/TRBV6-3 | TGTGCCAGCAGCCGGACAGGGGTTGATTCACCCCTCCACTTT | CASSRTGVDSPLHF
TRBJ2-1 | 15 | NA | NA | TRBV4-2 | TGTGCCAGCAGCAAAACTATTGTGGAAGGAAATGAGCAGTTCTTC | CASSKTIVEGNEQFF
TRBJ2-6 | 15 | once | NA | TRBV19 | TGTGCCACGCGGGACCGAAGCTCTGGGGCCAACGTCCTGACTTTC | CATRDRSSGANVLTF
TRBJ2-7 | 13 | few | NA | TRBV5-4 | TGTGCCAGCAGCTTGGACAGTACCTACGAGCAGTACTTC | CASSLDSTYEQYF
TRBJ1-5 | 15 | NA | TRBD1 | TRBV19 | TGTGCCAGTAGTATAAGGGACAGGGGGCATCAGCCCCAGCATTTT | CASSIRDRGHQPQHF
TRBJ2-3 | 13 | NA | NA | TRBV18 | TGTGCCAGCTCACCCAACGGAGGGGATACGCAGTATTTT | CASSPNGGDTQYF
TRBJ1-1 | 15 | NA | NA | TRBV19 | TGTGCCAGTCACCAAACCGGGGAATGGCGCACTGAAGCTTTCTTT | CASHQTGEWRTEAFF
TRBJ1-4 | 14 | NA | NA | TRBV6-5 | TGTGCCCCCGCGGGAGGGGGTTGGGGGGAAAAACTGTTTTTT | CAPAGGGWGEKLFF
TRBJ2-7 | 13 | NA | NA | TRBV6-2/TRBV6-3 | TGTGCCAGCAGTCTCCAGTTGACCTACGAGCAGTACTTC | CASSLQLTYEQYF
TRBJ2-5 | 14 | NA | NA | TRBV2 | TGTGCCAGCACCGGGCGGGAAACTCAAGAGACCCAGTACTTC | CASTGRETQETQYF
TRBJ1-6 | 15 | few | NA | TRBV7-8 | TGTGCCAGCAGCTTAGACGGGGGTCTGAGGTCACCCCTCCACTTT | CASSLDGGLRSPLHF
TRBJ2-1 | 14 | NA | NA | TRBV6-6 | TGTGCCAGCAGCCTCGGGAGAATGGGAAATGAGCAGTTCTTC | CASSLGRMGNEQFF
TRBJ2-5 | 15 | NA | TRBD1 | TRBV5-1 | TGCGCCAGCAGCGCGACAGGGGAACCGGTTGAGACCCAGTACTTC | CASSATGEPVETQYF
TRBJ1-5 | 16 | few | NA | TRBV28 | TGTGCCAGCAGTTTTAGTGGACGGGATAGCAATCAGCCCCAGCATTTT | CASSFSGRDSNQPQHF
TRBJ1-6 | 13 | NA | NA | TRBV28 | TGTGCCAGCAGTTCTCCCGGGAATTCACCCCTCCACTTT | CASSSPGNSPLHF
TRBJ2-2 | 17 | NA | TRBD2 | TRBV7-3 | TGTGCCAGCAGCCCAAACGGGAGGGGCGCCCCGGGTGGGGAGCTGTTTTTT | CASSPNGRGAPGGELFF
TRBJ1-3 | 13 | NA | NA | TRBV30 | TGTGCCTGGAGGGGCAGGGGTGGAAACACCATATATTTT | CAWRGRGGNTIYF
TRBJ2-5 | 17 | NA | TRBD2 | TRBV5-6 | TGTGCCAGCAGCTTGGAGGCTAGCGGGGGTAACCAAGAGACCCAGTACTTC | CASSLEASGGNQETQYF
TRBJ2-7 | 15 | once | TRBD1 | TRBV5-5 | TGTGCCAGCAGCTTTCGGACAGGGTTCACCTACGAGCAGTACTTC | CASSFRTGFTYEQYF
TRBJ2-7 | 16 | few | NA | TRBV5-5 | TGTGCCAGCAGCTTGACCGGGACTCGGGAAGCCTACGAGCAGTACTTC | CASSLTGTREAYEQYF
TRBJ2-3 | 14 | NA | NA | TRBV6-4 | TGTGCCAGCAGTGTCTCAGGGGCTGAAGATACGCAGTATTTT | CASSVSGAEDTQYF
TRBJ1-1 | 15 | NA | NA | TRBV5-4 | TGTGCCAGCAGCAAACAAACACAGATGATCACTGAAGCTTTCTTT | CASSKQTQMITEAFF